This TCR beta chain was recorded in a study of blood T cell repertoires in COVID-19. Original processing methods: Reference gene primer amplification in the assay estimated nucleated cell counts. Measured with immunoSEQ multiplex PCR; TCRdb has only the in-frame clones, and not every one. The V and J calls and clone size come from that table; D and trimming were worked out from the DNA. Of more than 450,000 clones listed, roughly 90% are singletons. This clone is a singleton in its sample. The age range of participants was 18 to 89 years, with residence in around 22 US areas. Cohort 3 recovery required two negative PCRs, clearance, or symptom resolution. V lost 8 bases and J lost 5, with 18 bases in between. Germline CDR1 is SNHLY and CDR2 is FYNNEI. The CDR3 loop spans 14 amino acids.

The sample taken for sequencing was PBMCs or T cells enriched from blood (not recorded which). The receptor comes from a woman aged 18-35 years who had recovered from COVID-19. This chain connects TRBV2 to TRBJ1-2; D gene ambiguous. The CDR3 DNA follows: TGTGCCAGCGAGTCAGAAGACACCAGATATGGCTACACCTTC. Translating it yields CASESEDTRYGYTF.